This TCR beta chain was sequenced during a study of blood T cell repertoires in COVID-19. Study overall: Acute-phase and convalescent COVID-19 samples originated in the United States, Italy and Spain. In each case, the material was cDNA or gDNA derived from T cells, B-cell-depleted T cells, or PBMCs.

As originally analysed: Counts of nucleated cells, estimated from reference gene primer amplification, were obtained. Sequencing was performed with immunoSEQ multiplex PCR; in TCRdb, only in-frame clones are kept and a portion is missing. The V and J calls and clone size were taken over from that table, and D and trimming were inferred from the DNA. This sample carries some 190,000 clones, approximately 84% of them seen once, and the ten largest clones take around 5.5%. Trimming stripped 6 bases from V and 2 bases from J, with 10 bases between. The V gene's germline CDR1 is KGHSH and CDR2 LQKENI. This CDR3 is 13 amino acids long.

The material sequenced was peripheral blood. V is TRBV18 and J is TRBJ2-5, with D tentatively TRBD1 (6 bases). This receptor was obtained from a woman aged 70-85 years with active or convalescent COVID-19. As DNA, the CDR3 is TGTGCCAGCTCGCAAGGACAGCAAGAGACCCAGTACTTC. It yields the protein CASSQGQQETQYF.